Below, 29 T cell receptor beta chains from the same sample are listed, as sequenced in a study of shared clonotypes between healthy human individuals. TCRdb keeps only in-frame clones here, not all; method: immunoSEQ multiplex PCR. This sample has around 2.1 million clones, with 85% to 95% found just once. CD8 cells classed as naive were CD45RO-negative and positively selected for CCR7, excluding terminally differentiated effector memory CD45RA+ cells. The sequencing input was naive CD8+ T cells from PBMCs. All receptors derive from a man in his late teens or twenties in good health. Some clones in this sample may be carry-over from other donors' samples.

The chain employs TRBV6-6 and TRBJ2-3, with TRBD2 matching 8 bases. The junction had 5 bases not matched to a gene; V was cut back by 7 bases and J by 2 bases. The V gene's germline CDR1 is MNHNY and CDR2 SVGAGI (reference sequence). This CDR3 has 14 amino acids. The CDR3 coding sequence is TGTGCCAGCACCTTAGCGGGGATCACAGATACGCAGTATTTT. This codes for CASTLAGITDTQYF.

V and J are TRBV27 and TRBJ2-2; 11 bases match TRBD1. The CDR3 extends over 18 amino acids. The germline CDR1 and CDR2 sequences are MNHEY and SMNVEV (reference sequence). V lost 5 bases to trimming and J lost 3 bases; unmatched junction nucleotides: 11. The CDR3 nucleotides read TGTGCCAGCAGTCCGGGAGCATGGGACAGGGGGTACACCGGGGAGCTGTTTTTT. Amino acids: CASSPGAWDRGYTGELFF.

The V and J genes are TRBV10-3 and TRBJ2-7, with TRBD2 as a possible D gene (6 bases). With 1 base removed from V and 4 bases from J, the gap between germline ends came to 11 bases. The germline CDR1 and CDR2 sequences are ENHRY and SYGVKD. There are 14 residues in the CDR3. CDR3 sequence: CAISEYRTTYEQYF. The CDR3, as DNA: TGTGCCATCAGTGAGTATAGGACTACATACGAGCAGTACTTC.

This chain uses TRBV7-9 with TRBJ1-1; D gene unclear. V lost 4 bases and J 7 bases, leaving 19 bases between the germline ends. Germline V gene lookup returns CDR1 SEHNR and CDR2 FQNEAQ (reference sequence). This CDR3 comprises 15 residues. The DNA for the CDR3 is TGTGCCAGCAGCTCAGAGGCCGGGGAAGGAGATGAAGCTTTCTTT. Translated: CASSSEAGEGDEAFF.

V and J are TRBV23-1 and TRBJ2-4; 7 bases map to TRBD2. TRBV23-1 is an open reading frame, and its role is uncertain. The CDR3 extends over 16 amino acids. V trimming: 3 bases; J trimming: 0 bases; junction bases outside the gene matches: 5. The CDR3 nucleotides are TGCGCCAGCAGTCAGAGCGGGGTTCCAGCCAAAAACATTCAGTACTTC. It yields the protein CASSQSGVPAKNIQYF.

The V call is TRBV29-1, the J call TRBJ2-5; D is uncertain. The DNA matches TRBJ2-7 better at its end, which makes the J call doubtful. In germline, CDR1 is SQVTM, CDR2 ANQGSEA. The CDR3 is 10 residues long. CDR3 sequence (DNA): TGCAGCGTTGGCTCCTACGAGCAGTACTTC. Protein sequence: CSVGSYEQYF.

The rearrangement uses TRBV7-8 and TRBJ2-1; D gene ambiguous. V dropped 2 bases and J dropped 7 bases, with 9 bases sitting between them. Looked up from germline, CDR1 is SGHVS and CDR2 is FQNEAQ. CDR3 length: 13 residues. For the CDR3, the DNA is TGTGCCAGCAGCTTATCAACCCGGAATGAGCAGTTCTTC. Translated: CASSLSTRNEQFF.

The V call is TRBV5-4, the J call TRBJ2-1, with 9 bases identical to TRBD2. The CDR3 consists of 16 residues. J was trimmed by 4 bases and V by 2 bases; bases with no gene match: 7. Germline CDR1 SGHNT, CDR2 YYREEE (reference sequence). The CDR3 DNA reads as TGTGCCAGCAGCTTACCCGGGACTAGCCATTACAATGAGCAGTTCTTC. Its translation: CASSLPGTSHYNEQFF.

V gene TRBV6-4 combines with J gene TRBJ2-1; TRBD2 is a possible D gene (5 bases). V lost 0 bases, J lost 10 bases, and 13 bases lay in between. The CDR3 has 14 residues. CDR1 and CDR2 (germline): MRHNA, SNTAGT. CDR3 protein: CASSDSISGSEQFF. The CDR3 nucleotides are TGTGCCAGCAGTGACTCGATTTCGGGGAGCGAGCAGTTCTTC.

This chain links TRBV13 with TRBJ1-1, with 7 nucleotides matching TRBD1. Trimming took 7 bases from V and 1 from J; bases not matched to a gene: 9. Germline-derived CDR1 and CDR2 are PRHDT and FYEKMQ (reference sequence). CDR3 size: 15 residues. The CDR3 sequence: CASKPTGTANTEAFF. The CDR3 DNA reads as TGTGCCAGCAAACCGACCGGGACAGCGAACACTGAAGCTTTCTTT. The complete variable domain, with remaining parts taken from reference TRBV13 and TRBJ1-1, reads AAGVIQSPRHLIKEKRETATLKCYPIPRHDTVYWYQQGPGQDPQFLISFYEKMQSDKGSIPDRFSAQQFSDYHSELNMSSLELGDSALYFCASKPTGTANTEAFFGQGTRLTVV.

This clone came up once. The chain is built from TRBV14 and TRBJ2-7; D remains ambiguous. The CDR3 contains 13 residues. Trimming shortened V by 4 bases and J by 5 bases, and 12 bases separated the two germline ends. Germline CDR1 is SGHDN and CDR2 is FVKESK. The DNA for the CDR3 is TGTGCCAGCAGCCCGAGTCGGGTCAACGAGCAGTACTTC. This sequence encodes CASSPSRVNEQYF.

The chain combines TRBV5-1 with TRBJ2-2, with 9 positions matching TRBD1. The germline V gene encodes CDR1 SGHRS and CDR2 YFSETQ. The CDR3 runs to 16 residues. V lost 6 bases and J lost 6; bases outside the gene matches: 12. The CDR3 nucleotides are TGCGCCAGCACCGAACGCACAGGGGGCTGGCCCGGGGAGCTGTTTTTT. Encoded protein: CASTERTGGWPGELFF.

The chain joins TRBV27 to TRBJ2-1; the match to TRBD1 covers 7 bases. This CDR3 comprises 15 residues. Trimming cost V 2 bases and J 3 bases; bases outside gene matches: 4. Germline CDR1 and CDR2: MNHEY and SMNVEV (reference sequence). CDR3 residues: CASSLGTAFYNEQFF. In DNA, the CDR3 is TGTGCCAGCAGTTTAGGGACAGCTTTCTACAATGAGCAGTTCTTC.

The chain joins TRBV7-9 to TRBJ2-7, with D possibly matching TRBD2 (5 bases). CDR3 length: 14 residues. Germline-derived CDR1 and CDR2 are SEHNR and FQNEAQ (reference sequence). The V end lost 5 bases, the J end lost 4 bases, and 15 bases lay between the germline ends. The CDR3 sequence: CASSVAGPGYEQYF. CDR3 sequence (DNA): TGTGCCAGCAGCGTGGCGGGTCCGGGTTACGAGCAGTACTTC.

DNA of the CDR3: TGCAGCGTTTTACTTCCTAGCGGGACTAGCACAGATACGCAGTATTTT. Protein: CSVLLPSGTSTDTQYF. The V gene is TRBV29-1, the J gene TRBJ2-3, with 9 bases lining up with TRBD2. This CDR3 is built from 16 residues. Germline V lookup: CDR1 SQVTM, CDR2 ANQGSEA. Trimming removed 5 bases from V and 0 bases from J; junction bases left unmatched: 9.

The chain uses TRBV28 and TRBJ2-1, with D perhaps matching TRBD1 or TRBD2 (5 bases each). The CDR3 covers 16 residues. Germline V CDR1 and CDR2: MDHEN, SYDVKM. The V end lost 6 bases, the J end lost 0 bases, and 15 bases lay between the germline ends. The CDR3 nucleotides read TGTGCCAGCAGGCCCCGGGGCTGGAGCTCCTACAATGAGCAGTTCTTC. Translated, it gives CASRPRGWSSYNEQFF.

The V call is TRBV4-1, the J call TRBJ2-5; 11 nucleotides match TRBD1. This CDR3 region has 17 residues. The junction had 8 bases not matched to a gene; V was cut back by 1 base and J by 4 bases. The V gene's germline CDR1 is MGHRA and CDR2 YSYEKL. CDR3 nucleotides: TGCGCCAGCAGCCAAGCGTGGAGGACAGGGGGCCGAGAGACCCAGTACTTC. It yields the protein CASSQAWRTGGRETQYF.

About this clone: The junction and the germline gene differ at one end; a read error may be behind it. The rearrangement joins TRBV9 to TRBJ1-1; no clear D gene. CDR1 is SGDLS, CDR2 YYNGEE, per germline. The CDR3 contains 13 residues. The CDR3 DNA follows: TGTGCCAGCAGCCCCGTGCCGAACGCTGAAGCTTTCTTT. Amino acid sequence: CASSPVPNAEAFF.

The V call is TRBV28, the J call TRBJ2-7; D assignment may be TRBD1 or TRBD2 (5 bases each). Trimming cost V 6 bases and J 3 bases, with 18 bases left between them. Germline CDR1 is MDHEN and CDR2 is SYDVKM. This CDR3 region has 15 residues. The CDR3 sequence: CASRTPTRGYYEQYF. The CDR3 coding sequence is TGTGCCAGCAGGACCCCAACCCGGGGCTACTACGAGCAGTACTTC.

The chain joins TRBV14 to TRBJ2-1; 8 bases align to TRBD2. The CDR3 is made up of 17 amino acids. The germline V gene encodes CDR1 SGHDN and CDR2 FVKESK. The trim removed 3 bases at V and 5 bases at J, leaving 12 bases unmatched. The CDR3 sequence: CASSHYWSGGPDNEQFF. The CDR3 coding sequence is TGTGCCAGCAGCCATTATTGGTCGGGAGGGCCCGACAATGAGCAGTTCTTC.

In DNA form, the CDR3 reads TGCGCCAGCAGCGCATCCGGGGCCTCCAATCAGCCCCAGCATTTT. This translates into CASSASGASNQPQHF. This chain uses TRBV5-1 with TRBJ1-5; perhaps TRBD1 as D (5 bases). This CDR3 has 15 amino acids. V was trimmed by 4 bases and J by 3 bases, leaving 14 bases between them. Germline CDR1 reads SGHRS; CDR2 reads YFSETQ.

This chain links TRBV30 with TRBJ1-2, with D possibly being TRBD1 (5 bases). The CDR3 totals 12 residues. Germline V lookup: CDR1 GTSNPN, CDR2 SVGIG (reference sequence). Trimming cost V 1 base and J 4 bases, with 7 bases left between them. Here the CDR3 DNA reads TGTGCCTGGAGTGGGGGGAGCTATGGCTACACCTTC. Translated: CAWSGGSYGYTF.

This clone showed up just a few times. The chain joins TRBV30 to TRBJ1-2; TRBD1 aligns across 10 bases. This CDR3 is 14 amino acids long. The germline CDR1 and CDR2 sequences are GTSNPN and SVGIG (reference sequence). Losses at the gene ends were 5 bases for V and 4 bases for J; bases not matched to a gene: 7. The CDR3: CAWEGQGVVYGYTF. The CDR3 bases are TGTGCCTGGGAAGGACAGGGGGTAGTCTATGGCTACACCTTC. The full variable domain, in which reference TRBV30 and TRBJ1-2 provide the parts outside the CDR3, is SQTIHQWPATLVQPVGSPLSLECTVEGTSNPNLYWYRQAAGRGLQLLFYSVGIGQISSEVPQNLSASRPQDRQFILSSKKLLLSDSGFYLCAWEGQGVVYGYTFGSGTRLTVV.

CDR3 protein: CATSKGTASGNTIYF. The CDR3 DNA sequence: TGTGCCACCAGCAAAGGGACTGCCTCTGGAAACACCATATATTTT. The V gene is TRBV15, the J gene TRBJ1-3; tentative D call: TRBD1 (5 bases). Deletions cut 4 bases from V and 0 bases from J, with 10 bases between. The CDR3 is made up of 15 amino acids. Germline V gene lookup returns CDR1 LNHNV and CDR2 YYDKDF (reference sequence).

V usage is TRBV11-2 and J usage is TRBJ2-1; D may be TRBD2 (6 bases). V dropped 5 bases and J dropped 5 bases, with 13 bases sitting between them. CDR1 is SGHAT and CDR2 is FQNNGV in the germline V gene. This CDR3 spans 14 amino acids. DNA of the CDR3: TGTGCCAGCAGCCCTGTGTGGGGGGACAATGAGCAGTTCTTC. It specifies CASSPVWGDNEQFF.

This chain connects TRBV29-1 to TRBJ2-2, with a tentative D call TRBD1 (6 bases). CDR1 and CDR2 from the germline V gene are SQVTM and ANQGSEA. The CDR3 consists of 14 residues. V dropped 5 bases and J dropped 0 bases, with 10 bases sitting between them. CDR3 loop: CSVIRQANTGELFF. The CDR3 coding sequence is TGCAGCGTTATCCGACAGGCGAACACCGGGGAGCTGTTTTTT.

The DNA for the CDR3 is TGTGCCAGCAGCTACGGTCGGGGGACCAATCAGCCCCAGCATTTT. This gives the protein CASSYGRGTNQPQHF. The V gene is TRBV7-9, the J gene TRBJ1-5, with D possibly being TRBD1 (5 bases). The V gene's germline CDR1 is SEHNR and CDR2 FQNEAQ (reference sequence). The germline V and J ends were trimmed by 4 bases and 3 bases, with 13 bases remaining between them. This CDR3 comprises 15 residues.

The CDR3 region is CASSFMVDQYF. CDR3 in DNA: TGTGCCAGCAGTTTTATGGTAGACCAGTACTTC. The chain couples TRBV28 to TRBJ2-5; D gene unclear. Germline V gives CDR1 MDHEN, CDR2 SYDVKM. This CDR3 is 11 amino acids long. The V end lost 3 bases, the J end lost 10 bases, and 9 bases lay between the germline ends.

The CDR3 is CASSQGQGFNEQYF. The CDR3 nucleotides read TGCGCCAGCAGCCAAGGGCAGGGCTTCAACGAGCAGTACTTC. This chain uses TRBV4-3 with TRBJ2-7, with D perhaps TRBD1 (5 bases). This CDR3 comprises 14 residues. V was cut by 1 base and J by 5 bases, with 12 bases left in between. Germline-derived CDR1 and CDR2 are LGHNA and YSLEER.